These 12 T cell receptor beta chains came from one sample sequenced in a study of blood T cell repertoires in COVID-19. Assay used: immunoSEQ multiplex PCR; TCRdb lists only in-frame clones, some missing. The sample gives 150,000 to 200,000 clones, roughly 87% of which show up once; around 7% is in the top ten. The sequencing input was PBMCs or T cells enriched from blood (not recorded which). The receptors come from a woman aged 50 to 60 who had recovered from COVID-19.

V is TRBV18 and J is TRBJ1-3; D is undetermined. The V gene's germline CDR1 is KGHSH and CDR2 LQKENI. V was clipped by 3 bases and J by 7 bases, with 13 bases between them. CDR3 length: 14 amino acids. DNA of the CDR3: TGTGCCAGCTCACCCCCCTTGCCTGAGAACACCATATATTTT. As protein: CASSPPLPENTIYF.

The V gene is TRBV9, the J gene TRBJ2-2, with D perhaps matching TRBD1 (5 bases). In germline, CDR1 is SGDLS, CDR2 YYNGEE. Trimming stripped 0 bases from V and 3 bases from J, with 12 bases between. The CDR3 sequence is 16 residues long. CDR3 in DNA: TGTGCCAGCAGCGTAGCTCCAGGGATGGACACCGGGGAGCTGTTTTTT. Translated, it gives CASSVAPGMDTGELFF.

The chain is built from TRBV6-2 or TRBV6-3 and TRBJ1-3; 7 bases map to TRBD1. This CDR3 is built from 15 residues. Germline assignment: CDR1 MNHEY and CDR2 SVGEGT. The V segment lost 4 bases and the J segment 0 bases; nucleotides outside the gene matches: 3. The CDR3 DNA follows: TGTGCCAGCAGTTGGGACAGCAGCTCTGGAAACACCATATATTTT. It specifies CASSWDSSSGNTIYF.

The chain joins TRBV6-2 or TRBV6-3 to TRBJ1-5; D not resolved. Germline values: CDR1 MNHEY, CDR2 SVGEGT. V was clipped by 6 bases and J by 0 bases, with 15 bases between them. CDR3 length equals 16 residues. This chain's CDR3 is CASSSLRLYSNQPQHF. As DNA, the CDR3 is TGTGCCAGCAGCTCCTTGAGGCTTTATAGCAATCAGCCCCAGCATTTT.

On this clone itself: The sample has other DNA sequences that encode this CDR3 too. The gene calls are TRBV5-1 and TRBJ1-2; no clear D gene. The CDR3 runs to 13 residues. In germline, CDR1 is SGHRS, CDR2 YFSETQ. Trimming stripped 0 bases from V and 4 bases from J, with 7 bases between. DNA for the CDR3: TGCGCCAGCAGCTTGGACGGTGGCTATGGCTACACCTTC. Translated, it gives CASSLDGGYGYTF.

CDR3 protein: CASIGLAGGPVNEQFF. The CDR3 DNA is TGCGCCAGCATCGGCCTAGCGGGAGGGCCAGTGAATGAGCAGTTCTTC. The rearrangement joins TRBV10-1 to TRBJ2-1; 12 nucleotides align to TRBD2. Germline V CDR1 and CDR2: WNHNN, SYGVQD (reference sequence). Trimming took 7 bases from V and 7 from J; bases not matched to a gene: 11. This CDR3 spans 16 amino acids.

The rearrangement links TRBV27 to TRBJ2-5, with D tentatively TRBD2 (6 bases). The CDR3 runs 13 residues. Germline V gene sequence: CDR1 MNHEY, CDR2 SMNVEV (reference sequence). V dropped 3 bases and J dropped 11 bases, with 16 bases sitting between them. The CDR3 nucleotides are TGTGCCAGCAGTTTGTCCAGGGACTGGAAACAGTACTTC. Translating it yields CASSLSRDWKQYF.

This clone was recorded only once. The V and J genes are TRBV3-1 (or the pseudogene TRBV3-2) and TRBJ1-5; tentatively, D is TRBD1 (5 bases). Trimming took 3 bases from V and 5 from J, leaving 14 bases between them. Looked up from germline, CDR1 is LGHDT and CDR2 is YNNKEL (reference sequence). This CDR3 has 15 amino acids. The chain's CDR3 is CASSQGRVRDQPQHF. As DNA, the CDR3 is TGTGCCAGCAGCCAGGGCAGGGTCAGGGATCAGCCCCAGCATTTT.

This chain joins TRBV7-8 and TRBJ2-1; TRBD2 agrees at 10 bases. Germline CDR1 reads SGHVS; CDR2 reads FQNEAQ. The CDR3 spans 19 residues. Trimming removed 3 bases from V and 1 base from J; junction bases left unmatched: 12. The CDR3 is CASSFRGLAGERSYNEQFF. CDR3 bases: TGTGCCAGCAGCTTTAGGGGGCTAGCGGGAGAACGGTCCTACAATGAGCAGTTCTTC.

V and J are TRBV24-1 and TRBJ2-1, with TRBD2 identical over 13 bases. With 4 bases clipped from V and 16 bases from J, the junction kept 9 bases outside the gene matches. The germline CDR1 and CDR2 sequences are KGHDR and SFDVKD. This CDR3 is 14 amino acids long. CDR3 amino acids: CATSDPLAGGPRFF. The DNA of the CDR3 is TGTGCCACCAGTGACCCACTAGCGGGAGGGCCCCGATTCTTC.

The J gene is TRBJ2-7, the V gene TRBV6-5; weak D call: TRBD1 (6 bases). This CDR3 is 15 amino acids long. CDR1 and CDR2 from the germline V gene are MNHEY and SVGAGI. Trimming took off 3 bases at V and 3 bases at J, with 15 bases between the two ends. The CDR3 coding sequence is TGTGCCAGCAGTTATAGGACAGATCCTCTCTACGAGCAGTACTTC. It codes for CASSYRTDPLYEQYF.

This clone showed up just a few times. The chain joins TRBV27 to TRBJ1-4, with 7 bases fitting TRBD1. Germline V gene sequence: CDR1 MNHEY, CDR2 SMNVEV (reference sequence). Germline trimming cut 4 bases from V and 7 bases from J; bases unmatched to any gene: 12. The CDR3 sequence is 16 residues long. The CDR3 DNA follows: TGTGCCAGCAGTTCTTACTACAGGGGATCAAGTGAAAAACTGTTTTTT. This codes for CASSSYYRGSSEKLFF.